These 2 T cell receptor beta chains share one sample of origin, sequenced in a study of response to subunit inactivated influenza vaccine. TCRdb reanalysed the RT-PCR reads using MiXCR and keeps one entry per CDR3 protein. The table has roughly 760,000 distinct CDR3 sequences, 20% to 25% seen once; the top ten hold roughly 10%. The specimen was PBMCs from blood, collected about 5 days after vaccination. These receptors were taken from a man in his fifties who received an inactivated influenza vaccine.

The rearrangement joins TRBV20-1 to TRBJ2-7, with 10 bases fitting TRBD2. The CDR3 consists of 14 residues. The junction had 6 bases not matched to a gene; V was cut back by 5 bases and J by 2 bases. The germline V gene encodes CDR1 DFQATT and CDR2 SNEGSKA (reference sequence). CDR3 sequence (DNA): TGCAGTGCTGAGGGACTAGCGCAGACCTACGAGCAGTACTTC. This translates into CSAEGLAQTYEQYF.

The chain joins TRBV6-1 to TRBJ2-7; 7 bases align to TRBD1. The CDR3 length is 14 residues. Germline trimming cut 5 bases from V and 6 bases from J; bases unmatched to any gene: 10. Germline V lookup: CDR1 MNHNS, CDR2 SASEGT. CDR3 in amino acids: CASSQGTARSEQYF. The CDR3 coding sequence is TGTGCCAGCAGTCAAGGGACAGCGAGGAGCGAGCAGTACTTC.